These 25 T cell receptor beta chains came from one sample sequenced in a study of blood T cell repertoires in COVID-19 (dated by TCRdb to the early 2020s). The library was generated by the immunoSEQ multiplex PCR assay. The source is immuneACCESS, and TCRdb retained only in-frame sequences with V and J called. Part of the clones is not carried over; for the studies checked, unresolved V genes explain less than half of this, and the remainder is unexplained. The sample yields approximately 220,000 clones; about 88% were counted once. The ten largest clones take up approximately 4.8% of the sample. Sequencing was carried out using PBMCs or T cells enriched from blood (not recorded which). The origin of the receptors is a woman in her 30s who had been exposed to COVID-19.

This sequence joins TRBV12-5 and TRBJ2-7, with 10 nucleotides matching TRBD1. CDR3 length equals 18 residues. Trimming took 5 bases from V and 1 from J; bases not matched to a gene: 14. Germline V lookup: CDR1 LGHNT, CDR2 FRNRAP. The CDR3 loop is CASGGVTTGTGVSYEQYF. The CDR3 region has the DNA TGTGCTAGTGGTGGAGTTACAACCGGGACAGGGGTTTCCTACGAGCAGTACTTC.

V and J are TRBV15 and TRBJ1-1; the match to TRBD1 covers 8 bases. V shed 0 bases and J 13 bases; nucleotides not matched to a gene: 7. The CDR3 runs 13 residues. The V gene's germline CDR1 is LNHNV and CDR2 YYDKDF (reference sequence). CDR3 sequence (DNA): TGTGCCACCAGCAGAGATCCGGGACAGGTGCTTTTCTTT. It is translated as CATSRDPGQVLFF.

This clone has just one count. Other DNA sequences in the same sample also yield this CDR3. CDR3 DNA sequence: TGCAGCGTTGACAGAAACACTGAAGCTTTCTTT. This codes for CSVDRNTEAFF. The V gene is TRBV29-1, the J gene TRBJ1-1; D ambiguous. The length of the CDR3 is 11 residues. Trimming stripped 3 bases from V and 2 bases from J, with 4 bases between. Germline V CDR1 and CDR2: SQVTM, ANQGSEA. Drawing the rest from reference TRBV29-1 and TRBJ1-1, the complete variable domain is SAVISQKPSRDICQRGTSLTIQCQVDSQVTMMFWYRQQPGQSLTLIATANQGSEATYESGFVIDKFPISRPNLTFSTLTVSNMSPEDSSIYLCSVDRNTEAFFGQGTRLTVV.

CDR3 residues: CASSLGTSGGIDTQYF. The CDR3 region has the DNA TGTGCCAGCAGCTTAGGGACTAGCGGGGGCATAGATACGCAGTATTTT. The genes are TRBV7-9 and TRBJ2-3; 13 bases match TRBD2. Germline CDR1 reads SEHNR; CDR2 reads FQNEAQ (reference sequence). This CDR3 is built from 16 residues. J was trimmed by 5 bases and V by 1 base; bases with no gene match: 3.

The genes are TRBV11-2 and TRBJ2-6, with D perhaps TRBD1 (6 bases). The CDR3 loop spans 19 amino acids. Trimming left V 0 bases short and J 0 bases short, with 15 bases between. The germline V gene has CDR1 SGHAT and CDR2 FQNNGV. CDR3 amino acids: CASSLEARGPYSGANVLTF. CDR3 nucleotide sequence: TGTGCCAGCAGCTTAGAAGCCAGGGGCCCTTACTCTGGGGCCAACGTCCTGACTTTC.

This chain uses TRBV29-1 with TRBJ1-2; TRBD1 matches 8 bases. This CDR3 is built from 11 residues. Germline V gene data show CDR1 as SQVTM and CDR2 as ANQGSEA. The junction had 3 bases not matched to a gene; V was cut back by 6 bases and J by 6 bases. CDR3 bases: TGCAGCGTGACAGGGGAGGATGGCTACACCTTC. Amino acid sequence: CSVTGEDGYTF.

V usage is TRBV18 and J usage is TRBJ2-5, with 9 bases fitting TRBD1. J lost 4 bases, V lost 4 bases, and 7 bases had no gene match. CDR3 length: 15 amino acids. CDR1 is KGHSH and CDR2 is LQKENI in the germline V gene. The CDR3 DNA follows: TGTGCCAGCTCACGGGGACAGGGAAGGGGAGAGACCCAGTACTTC. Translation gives CASSRGQGRGETQYF.

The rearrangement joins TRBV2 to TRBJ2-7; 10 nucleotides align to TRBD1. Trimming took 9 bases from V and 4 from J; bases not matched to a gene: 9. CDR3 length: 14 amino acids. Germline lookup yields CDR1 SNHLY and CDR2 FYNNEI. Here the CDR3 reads CASATGTGAYEQYF. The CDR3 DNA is TGTGCCAGTGCGACCGGGACAGGGGCATACGAGCAGTACTTC.

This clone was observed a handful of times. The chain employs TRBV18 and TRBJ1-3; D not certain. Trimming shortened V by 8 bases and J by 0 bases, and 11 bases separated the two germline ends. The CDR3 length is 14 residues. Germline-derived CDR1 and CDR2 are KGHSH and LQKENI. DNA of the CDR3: TGTGCCAGCCTAGACGGGAGCTCTGGAAACACCATATATTTT. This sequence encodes CASLDGSSGNTIYF. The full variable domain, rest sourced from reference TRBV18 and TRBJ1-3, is NAGVMQNPRHLVRRRGQEARLRCSPMKGHSHVYWYRQLPEEGLKFMVYLQKENIIDESGMPKERFSAEFPKEGPSILRIQQVVRGDSAAYFCASLDGSSGNTIYFGEGSWLTVV.

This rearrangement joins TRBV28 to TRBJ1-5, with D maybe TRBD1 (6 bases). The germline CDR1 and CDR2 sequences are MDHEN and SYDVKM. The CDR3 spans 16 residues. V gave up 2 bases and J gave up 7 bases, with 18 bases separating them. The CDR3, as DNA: TGTGCCAGCAGTTTAATTCGGACAGCCAGGAAGCAGCCCCAGCATTTT. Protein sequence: CASSLIRTARKQPQHF.

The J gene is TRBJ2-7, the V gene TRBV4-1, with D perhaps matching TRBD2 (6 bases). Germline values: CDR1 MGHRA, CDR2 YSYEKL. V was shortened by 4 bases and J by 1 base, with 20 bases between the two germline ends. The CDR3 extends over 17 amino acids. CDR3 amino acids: CASSLIAEGLPSYEQYF. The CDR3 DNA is TGCGCCAGCAGCCTCATAGCGGAGGGCCTACCTTCCTACGAGCAGTACTTC.

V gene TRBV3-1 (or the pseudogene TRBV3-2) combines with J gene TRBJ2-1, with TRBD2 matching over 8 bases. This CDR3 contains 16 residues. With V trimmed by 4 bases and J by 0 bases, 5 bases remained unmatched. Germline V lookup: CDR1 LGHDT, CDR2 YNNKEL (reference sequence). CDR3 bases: TGTGCCAGCAGCCTCGGAGCGGGGGCCTCCTACAATGAGCAGTTCTTC. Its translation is CASSLGAGASYNEQFF.

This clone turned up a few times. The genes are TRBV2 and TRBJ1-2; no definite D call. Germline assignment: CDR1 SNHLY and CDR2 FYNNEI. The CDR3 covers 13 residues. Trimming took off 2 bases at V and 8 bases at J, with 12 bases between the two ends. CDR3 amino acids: CASSEQLTRGYTF. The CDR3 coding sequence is TGTGCCAGCAGTGAACAACTAACGAGGGGCTACACCTTC.

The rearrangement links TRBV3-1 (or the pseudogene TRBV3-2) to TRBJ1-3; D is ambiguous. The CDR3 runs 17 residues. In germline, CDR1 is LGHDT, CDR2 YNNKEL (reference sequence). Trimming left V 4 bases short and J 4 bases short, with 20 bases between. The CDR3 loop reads CASSPIGVSRGGNTIYF. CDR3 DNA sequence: TGTGCCAGCAGCCCTATTGGTGTCAGCAGAGGAGGAAACACCATATATTTT.

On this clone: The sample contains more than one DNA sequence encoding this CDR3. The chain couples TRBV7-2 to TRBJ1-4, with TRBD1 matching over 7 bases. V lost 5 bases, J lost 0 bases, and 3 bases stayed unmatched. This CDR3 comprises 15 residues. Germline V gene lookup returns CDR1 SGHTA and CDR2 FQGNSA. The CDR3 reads CASSLDRATNEKLFF. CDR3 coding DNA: TGTGCCAGCAGCCTCGACAGGGCAACTAATGAAAAACTGTTTTTT.

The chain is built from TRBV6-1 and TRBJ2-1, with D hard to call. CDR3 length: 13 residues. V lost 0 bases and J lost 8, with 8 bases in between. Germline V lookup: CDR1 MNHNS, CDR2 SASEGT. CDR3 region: CASSEAYGYEQFF. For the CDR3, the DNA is TGTGCCAGCAGTGAAGCATACGGGTATGAGCAGTTCTTC.

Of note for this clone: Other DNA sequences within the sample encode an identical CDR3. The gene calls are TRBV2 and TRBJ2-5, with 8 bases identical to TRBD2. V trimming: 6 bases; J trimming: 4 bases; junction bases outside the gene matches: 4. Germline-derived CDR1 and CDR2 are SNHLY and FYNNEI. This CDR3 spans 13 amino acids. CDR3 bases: TGTGCCAGCAGCGGGGGGGCGGGAGAGACCCAGTACTTC. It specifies CASSGGAGETQYF.

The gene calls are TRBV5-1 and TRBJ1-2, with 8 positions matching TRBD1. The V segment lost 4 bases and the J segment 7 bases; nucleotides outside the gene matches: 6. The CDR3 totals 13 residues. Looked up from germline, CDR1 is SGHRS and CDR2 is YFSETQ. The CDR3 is CASSLGTGGGYTF. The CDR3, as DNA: TGCGCCAGCAGCCTGGGAACAGGGGGTGGCTACACCTTC. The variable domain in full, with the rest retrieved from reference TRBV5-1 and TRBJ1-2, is KAGVTQTPRYLIKTRGQQVTLSCSPISGHRSVSWYQQTPGQGLQFLFEYFSETQRNKGNFPGRFSGRQFSNSRSEMNVSTLELGDSALYLCASSLGTGGGYTFGSGTRLTVV.

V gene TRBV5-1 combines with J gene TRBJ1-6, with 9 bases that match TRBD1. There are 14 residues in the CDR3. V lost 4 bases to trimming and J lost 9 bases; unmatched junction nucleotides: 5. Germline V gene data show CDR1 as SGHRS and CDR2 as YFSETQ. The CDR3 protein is CASSLGQGSSPLHF. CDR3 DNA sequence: TGCGCCAGCAGCCTGGGACAGGGAAGTTCACCCCTCCACTTT.

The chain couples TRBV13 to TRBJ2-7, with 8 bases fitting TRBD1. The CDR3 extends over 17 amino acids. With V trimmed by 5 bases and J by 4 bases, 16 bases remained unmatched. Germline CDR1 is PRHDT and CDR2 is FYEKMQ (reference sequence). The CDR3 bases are TGTGCCAGCAGCAGAAAGGGACAGGTTACCTTCAAGTACGAGCAGTACTTC. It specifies CASSRKGQVTFKYEQYF.

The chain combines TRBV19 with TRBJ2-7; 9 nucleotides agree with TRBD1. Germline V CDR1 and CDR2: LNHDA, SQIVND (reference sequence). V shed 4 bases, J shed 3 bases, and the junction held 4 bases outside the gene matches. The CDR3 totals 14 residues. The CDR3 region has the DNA TGTGCCAGTAGTACTCGGGACAGGGACTACGAGCAGTACTTC. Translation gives CASSTRDRDYEQYF.

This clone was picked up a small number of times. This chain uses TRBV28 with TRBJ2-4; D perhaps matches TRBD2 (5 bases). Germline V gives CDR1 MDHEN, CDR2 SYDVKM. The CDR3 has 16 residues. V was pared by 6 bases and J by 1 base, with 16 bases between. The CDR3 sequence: CASSSSGWSAKNIQYF. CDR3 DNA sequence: TGTGCCAGCAGCTCCAGCGGCTGGTCGGCCAAAAACATTCAGTACTTC.

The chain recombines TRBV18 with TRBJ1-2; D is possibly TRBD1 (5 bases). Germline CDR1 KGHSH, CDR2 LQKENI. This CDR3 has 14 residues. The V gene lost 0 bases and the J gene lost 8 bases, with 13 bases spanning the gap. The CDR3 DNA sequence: TGTGCCAGCTCACCACCGGCAGAAAGGGGAGGCTACACCTTC. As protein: CASSPPAERGGYTF. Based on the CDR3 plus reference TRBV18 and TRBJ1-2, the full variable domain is NAGVMQNPRHLVRRRGQEARLRCSPMKGHSHVYWYRQLPEEGLKFMVYLQKENIIDESGMPKERFSAEFPKEGPSILRIQQVVRGDSAAYFCASSPPAERGGYTFGSGTRLTVV.

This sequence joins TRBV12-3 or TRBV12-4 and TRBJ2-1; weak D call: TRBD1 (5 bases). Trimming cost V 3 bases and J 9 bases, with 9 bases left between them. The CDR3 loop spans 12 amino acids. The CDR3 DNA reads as TGTGCCAGCAGTTTTGGGGCGTTTGAGCAGTTCTTC. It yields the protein CASSFGAFEQFF.

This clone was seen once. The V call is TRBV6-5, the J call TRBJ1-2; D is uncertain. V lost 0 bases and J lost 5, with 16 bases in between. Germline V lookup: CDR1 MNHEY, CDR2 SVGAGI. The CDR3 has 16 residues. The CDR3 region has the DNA TGTGCCAGCAGTTACTCATCGCGGGGTGGGAGATATGGCTACACCTTC. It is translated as CASSYSSRGGRYGYTF.